The rows below give T cell receptor beta chains drawn from one sample of a study of regulatory T cells in long-lasting Graves disease. TCRdb passed the multiplex PCR reads through MiXCR, listing each CDR3 protein once. This sample yields roughly 400,000 distinct CDR3 sequences, of which about 21% are seen a single time; around an eighth belongs to the top ten. The input for sequencing was peripheral blood mononuclear cells (PBMCs), taken when the disease was refractory, from a patient treated with antithyroid drugs. These receptors were collected from a female donor with Graves disease. Each CDR3 is given with its conserved first and last residue. D genes are given only for firm matches. Rows give clone size only sometimes, using once, few, many, or a class for an expanded clone.

len: 13; v_gene: TRBV12-3/TRBV12-4; j_gene: TRBJ1-2; d_gene: -; abundance: many; CDR3aa: CASSFTGGGGYTF; CDR3nt: TGTGCCAGCAGTTTTACCGGGGGCGGAGGCTACACCTTC
len: 15; v_gene: TRBV9; j_gene: TRBJ2-7; d_gene: TRBD2; abundance: -; CDR3aa: CASSAGLAGDGEQYF; CDR3nt: TGTGCCAGCAGCGCCGGACTAGCGGGAGACGGCGAGCAGTACTTC
len: 11; v_gene: TRBV12-3/TRBV12-4; j_gene: TRBJ2-4; d_gene: -; abundance: many; CDR3aa: CASKSKNIQYF; CDR3nt: TGTGCCAGCAAAAGCAAAAACATTCAGTACTTC
len: 14; v_gene: TRBV2; j_gene: TRBJ2-1; d_gene: -; abundance: few; CDR3aa: CASPTDSGAREQFF; CDR3nt: TGTGCCAGCCCCACTGACTCAGGGGCACGGGAGCAGTTCTTC
len: 14; v_gene: TRBV28; j_gene: TRBJ1-4; d_gene: -; abundance: many; CDR3aa: CASDSDRKAVKLFF; CDR3nt: TGTGCCAGCGATTCGGACAGAAAAGCTGTAAAACTGTTTTTT
len: 15; v_gene: TRBV20-1; j_gene: TRBJ1-4; d_gene: -; abundance: many; CDR3aa: CSARNPGGTNEKLFF; CDR3nt: TGCAGTGCTAGAAACCCAGGAGGAACTAATGAAAAACTGTTTTTT
len: 17; v_gene: TRBV11-2; j_gene: TRBJ1-1; d_gene: -; abundance: many; CDR3aa: CASSPRLRPSVNTEAFF; CDR3nt: TGTGCCAGCAGCCCCCGGCTCCGCCCCTCAGTGAACACTGAAGCTTTCTTT
len: 14; v_gene: TRBV3-1; j_gene: TRBJ2-5; d_gene: -; abundance: many; CDR3aa: CASHTGERGETQYF; CDR3nt: TGTGCCAGCCATACAGGGGAGCGGGGAGAGACCCAGTACTTC
len: 16; v_gene: TRBV5-1; j_gene: TRBJ1-1; d_gene: -; abundance: many; CDR3aa: CASSSAQQVVGTEAFF; CDR3nt: TGCGCCAGCAGCTCAGCCCAACAGGTCGTAGGCACTGAAGCTTTCTTT
len: 18; v_gene: TRBV15; j_gene: TRBJ2-2; d_gene: -; abundance: many; CDR3aa: CATSRIVVWALNTGELFF; CDR3nt: TGTGCCACCAGCAGGATAGTAGTTTGGGCGTTGAACACCGGGGAGCTGTTTTTT
len: 14; v_gene: TRBV28; j_gene: TRBJ1-2; d_gene: -; abundance: many; CDR3aa: CASSLSETNYGYTF; CDR3nt: TGTGCCAGCAGTTTATCGGAGACTAACTATGGCTACACCTTC
len: 16; v_gene: TRBV5-1; j_gene: TRBJ2-2; d_gene: -; abundance: -; CDR3aa: CASSLRGADGTGELFF; CDR3nt: TGCGCCAGCAGCTTGCGAGGTGCCGACGGCACCGGGGAGCTGTTTTTT
len: 16; v_gene: TRBV24-1; j_gene: TRBJ2-5; d_gene: -; abundance: -; CDR3aa: CATSDLPRGPDGTQYF; CDR3nt: TGTGCCACCAGTGATCTGCCGCGGGGACCGGACGGGACCCAGTACTTC
len: 15; v_gene: TRBV6-2/TRBV6-3; j_gene: TRBJ2-1; d_gene: TRBD2; abundance: -; CDR3aa: CASSGTGTRSQGPFF; CDR3nt: TGTGCCAGCAGTGGGACCGGGACTAGATCCCAGGGTCCGTTCTTC
len: 14; v_gene: TRBV20-1; j_gene: TRBJ2-7; d_gene: -; abundance: once; CDR3aa: CSARASGGNNEQYF; CDR3nt: TGCAGTGCTAGAGCCTCTGGCGGGAACAACGAGCAGTACTTC
len: 12; v_gene: TRBV2; j_gene: TRBJ2-7; d_gene: -; abundance: few; CDR3aa: CATNGDLGEQYF; CDR3nt: TGTGCCACCAACGGAGACCTCGGCGAGCAGTACTTC
len: 14; v_gene: TRBV6-1; j_gene: TRBJ2-7; d_gene: -; abundance: many; CDR3aa: CASKGTSPSYEQYF; CDR3nt: TGTGCCAGCAAGGGGACATCGCCCTCCTACGAGCAGTACTTC
len: 16; v_gene: TRBV27; j_gene: TRBJ2-2; d_gene: TRBD2; abundance: -; CDR3aa: CASSFRTSGGTGELFF; CDR3nt: TGTGCCAGCAGTTTTAGGACTAGCGGAGGCACCGGGGAGCTGTTTTTT
len: 14; v_gene: TRBV14; j_gene: TRBJ1-2; d_gene: TRBD1; abundance: many; CDR3aa: CASSQEQGAYGYTF; CDR3nt: TGTGCCAGCAGCCAAGAACAGGGGGCTTATGGCTACACCTTC
len: 13; v_gene: TRBV2; j_gene: TRBJ1-2; d_gene: TRBD1; abundance: many; CDR3aa: CASRGQSNYGYTF; CDR3nt: TGTGCCAGCAGGGGACAGTCTAACTATGGCTACACCTTC
len: 12; v_gene: TRBV28; j_gene: TRBJ2-7; d_gene: -; abundance: many; CDR3aa: CASSLGTSEQYF; CDR3nt: TGTGCCAGCAGTTTGGGGACTTCCGAGCAGTACTTC
len: 16; v_gene: TRBV12-3/TRBV12-4; j_gene: TRBJ1-4; d_gene: TRBD1; abundance: many; CDR3aa: CASSLAPGQGNEKLFF; CDR3nt: TGTGCCAGCAGTTTAGCCCCAGGACAGGGGAATGAAAAACTGTTTTTT
len: 16; v_gene: TRBV12-3/TRBV12-4; j_gene: TRBJ2-7; d_gene: TRBD1; abundance: many; CDR3aa: CASSPRTGLYSYEQYF; CDR3nt: TGTGCCAGCAGTCCCCGGACAGGCCTTTACTCCTACGAGCAGTACTTC
len: 15; v_gene: TRBV28; j_gene: TRBJ1-5; d_gene: TRBD1; abundance: many; CDR3aa: CASSSTGIVNQPQHF; CDR3nt: TGTGCCAGCAGTTCGACAGGGATCGTCAATCAGCCCCAGCATTTT
len: 17; v_gene: TRBV7-9; j_gene: TRBJ2-1; d_gene: TRBD1; abundance: -; CDR3aa: CASSLWPAGGLYNEQFF; CDR3nt: TGTGCCAGCAGCTTATGGCCGGCAGGGGGCCTTTACAATGAGCAGTTCTTC
len: 13; v_gene: TRBV12-3/TRBV12-4; j_gene: TRBJ2-5; d_gene: -; abundance: many; CDR3aa: CASSSSQQETQYF; CDR3nt: TGTGCCAGCAGTTCGAGTCAGCAAGAGACCCAGTACTTC